This is a list of T cell receptor beta chains from one sample in a study of blood T cell repertoires in COVID-19. Method: immunoSEQ multiplex PCR; TCRdb's copy keeps in-frame clones and lacks some. The sample records just under 350,000 clones, approximately 89% being singletons. Sequencing used peripheral blood. Every receptor here comes from a young woman who had recovered from COVID-19. The CDR3 runs from the conserved cysteine through the conserved F or W. A D gene is named only where the DNA matches it firmly. The size field is filled for only some rows; it gives once, few, many or a size class.

>.|.|TRBJ1-6|TRBV6-5
TGTGCCAGCAGTTATGGACAGTATAATTCACCCCTCCACTTT
CASSYGQYNSPLHF
>TRBD1|.|TRBJ1-6|TRBV9
TGTGCCAGCAGCGTCGACAGGGGTTCCTATAATTCACCCCTCCACTTT
CASSVDRGSYNSPLHF
>.|.|TRBJ2-1|TRBV19
TGTGCCAGTAGTATAGGGACGGGAGCGGTCAATGAGCAGTTCTTC
CASSIGTGAVNEQFF
>TRBD2|.|TRBJ2-3|TRBV5-4
TGTGCCAGCAGCCGGGAGGGGACATTTCGATCGGATACGCAGTATTTT
CASSREGTFRSDTQYF
>.|.|TRBJ1-4|TRBV2
TGTGCCAGCGTCGAGGCAGGGCCTAATGAAAAACTGTTTTTT
CASVEAGPNEKLFF
>TRBD1|.|TRBJ2-5|TRBV9
TGTGCCAGCAGCGTAATGACAGGGGCGGAAGAGACCCAGTACTTC
CASSVMTGAEETQYF
>.|.|TRBJ1-2|TRBV29-1
TGCAGCGTTGACGGGGGGCTGGGCTATGGCTACACCTTC
CSVDGGLGYGYTF
>.|.|TRBJ1-5|TRBV6-5
TGTGCCAGCAGAAGAGCCCGAGTCTCGCCCCAGCATTTT
CASRRARVSPQHF
>TRBD2|.|TRBJ2-5|TRBV14
TGTGCCAGCAGCCCCAGCGGGGGCTCACGGACCCAGTACTTC
CASSPSGGSRTQYF
>.|once|TRBJ1-5|TRBV4-3
TGCGCCAGCAGCCAAGATATCACCGTAGAGGGCAATCAGCCCCAGCATTTT
CASSQDITVEGNQPQHF
>.|.|TRBJ1-2|TRBV25-1
TGTGCCAGCAGTGCTCCGGGTAACCTGGACTATGGCTACACCTTC
CASSAPGNLDYGYTF
>.|.|TRBJ1-1|TRBV19
TGTGCCAGTTCACAGGGTCGATCGAACACTGAAGCTTTCTTT
CASSQGRSNTEAFF
>TRBD1|.|TRBJ2-2|TRBV6-2/TRBV6-3
TGTGCCAGCAGCCCCGGGACAGGGGAGACCGGGGAGCTGTTTTTT
CASSPGTGETGELFF
>.|.|TRBJ2-1|TRBV20-1
TGCAGTGCTTTAAATTACAATGAGCAGTTCTTC
CSALNYNEQFF
>TRBD1|.|TRBJ1-4|TRBV30
TGTGCCTGGGAAACGGACAGGGGGCGAGAAAAACTGTTTTTT
CAWETDRGREKLFF
>.|.|TRBJ1-2|TRBV11-3
TGTGCCAGCAGCCCGGGAGGGGACGGCTATGGCTACACCTTC
CASSPGGDGYGYTF
>.|.|TRBJ1-5|TRBV5-6
TGTGCCAGCAGCTTAGGGGGATTAACTCAGCCCCAGCATTTT
CASSLGGLTQPQHF
>.|.|TRBJ1-2|TRBV9
TGTGCCAGCAGCGTGGGCAGGGGAAATAACTATGGCTACACCTTC
CASSVGRGNNYGYTF
>.|.|TRBJ1-2|TRBV20-1
TGCAGTGCGGAGCAGGGAAATGGCTACACCTTC
CSAEQGNGYTF
>TRBD2|.|TRBJ2-1|TRBV18
TGTGCCAGCTCACCCTATCCGACTAGCAGTGGATCTTACAATGAGCAGTTCTTC
CASSPYPTSSGSYNEQFF
>.|.|TRBJ2-3|TRBV10-3
TGTGCCATCGCAGGTTCTAGCACAGATACGCAGTATTTT
CAIAGSSTDTQYF
>.|.|TRBJ2-2|TRBV11-3
TGTGCCAGCAGCTTCTTGGATCCAGCGGAATCCGGGGAGCTGTTTTTT
CASSFLDPAESGELFF
>TRBD1|.|TRBJ2-1|TRBV11-3
TGTGCCAGCAGAGGCGCGACAGGGCCTTCCTACAATGAGCAGTTCTTC
CASRGATGPSYNEQFF
>TRBD1|.|TRBJ1-5|TRBV6-5
TGTGCCAGCTTGGGACAGGATAGCAATCAGCCCCAGCATTTT
CASLGQDSNQPQHF
>.|.|TRBJ1-4|TRBV27
TGTGCCAGCAGCCTCCTTTTTAGCCCATATAATGAAAAACTGTTTTTT
CASSLLFSPYNEKLFF
>.|.|TRBJ1-2|TRBV24-1
TGTGCCACGATGGATGGGTCCAGGCGTGGGGGCTACACCTTC
CATMDGSRRGGYTF
>.|.|TRBJ1-5|TRBV19
TGTGCCAGTAGGCCTCAGGGTTCTCAGCCCCAGCATTTT
CASRPQGSQPQHF
>.|.|TRBJ2-2|TRBV28
TGTGCCAGCAGTTTATCGCCTAGCGACGGGGAGCTGTTTTTT
CASSLSPSDGELFF
>TRBD1|.|TRBJ1-2|TRBV27
TGTGCCAGCACCCGGGACAGGGCTAACTATGGCTACACCTTC
CASTRDRANYGYTF
>.|.|TRBJ1-2|TRBV25-1
TGTGCCAGCAGGGGCGGCACAGGATTCTATGGCTACACCTTC
CASRGGTGFYGYTF
>TRBD2|.|TRBJ2-1|TRBV10-3
TGTGCCGCACGTTCCTCTAGCGGGAGTTACAATGAGCAGTTCTTC
CAARSSSGSYNEQFF
>TRBD2|.|TRBJ2-1|TRBV18
TGTGCCAGCTCACCATTTCGGATTAGCGGGAGGCTCAATGAGCAGTTCTTC
CASSPFRISGRLNEQFF
>TRBD1|.|TRBJ1-2|TRBV6-2/TRBV6-3
TGTGCCAGCAGTTGGACAGGGGGTATAGACGGCTACACCTTC
CASSWTGGIDGYTF
>TRBD1|.|TRBJ1-2|TRBV11-2
TGTGCCAGCAGCTTAGGGACAGGGGCTCTTAACTATGGCTACACCTTC
CASSLGTGALNYGYTF
>TRBD1|.|TRBJ1-2|TRBV5-6
TGTGCCAGCAGCTCTCAGGGGGCGCGGTATGGCTACACCTTC
CASSSQGARYGYTF
>TRBD1|.|TRBJ1-4|TRBV4-1
TGCGCCAGCAGCCTGCGACAGGGAGAAAAACTGTTTTTT
CASSLRQGEKLFF
>.|.|TRBJ2-1|TRBV27
TGTGCCAGCAGTTTAGGGACAAAAAGCTACAATGAGCAGTTCTTC
CASSLGTKSYNEQFF
>TRBD2|.|TRBJ2-3|TRBV6-1
TGTGCCAGCCTCCTAGCGGGTCATAGCACAGATACGCAGTATTTT
CASLLAGHSTDTQYF
>.|.|TRBJ1-6|TRBV5-6
TGTGCCAGCAGCTTGGGGTATAGCTCCTATAATTCACCCCTCCACTTT
CASSLGYSSYNSPLHF
>TRBD1|.|TRBJ1-4|TRBV5-1
TGCGCCAGCAGCTTCCGGGACAGGGGAGAAAAACTGTTTTTT
CASSFRDRGEKLFF
>.|.|TRBJ2-5|TRBV21-1
TGTGCCAGCAGCAAATGGGGACAACAAGAGACCCAGTACTTC
CASSKWGQQETQYF
>.|.|TRBJ2-4|TRBV21-1
TGTGCCAGCAGCAAACCATGTCCGAACCGCGTTAGCGGAATAGCCAAAAACATTCAGTACTTC
CASSKPCPNRVSGIAKNIQYF
>.|.|TRBJ2-3|TRBV11-3
TGTGCCAGCAGCCCAATAACAACGGATACGCAGTATTTT
CASSPITTDTQYF
>TRBD1|.|TRBJ1-2|TRBV7-9
TGTGCCAGCAGCTTAGGGACAGGGGTGCCGATTCCTGGGGGAAATGGCTACACCTTC
CASSLGTGVPIPGGNGYTF
>TRBD1|.|TRBJ1-2|TRBV5-4
TGTGCCAGCAGCTTGTGGGACAGAAACTATGGCTACACCTTC
CASSLWDRNYGYTF
>TRBD1|.|TRBJ1-4|TRBV19
TGTGCCAGTAGGACCGGGACAGGGGGATGGATAACTAATGAAAAACTGTTTTTT
CASRTGTGGWITNEKLFF
>TRBD1|.|TRBJ1-2|TRBV5-1
TGCGCCAGCAGCTTGTCGGACAGGCTCGGCTACACCTTC
CASSLSDRLGYTF
>.|.|TRBJ2-1|TRBV7-9
TGTGCCAGCAGCTTAGAGGGGCTTGAGCAGTTCTTC
CASSLEGLEQFF
>.|.|TRBJ2-5|TRBV7-9
TGTGCCAGCAGCTTAGCGAACGGGGCGGGAACCCAGTACTTC
CASSLANGAGTQYF
>.|.|TRBJ1-3|TRBV9
TGTGCCAGCAGCGTCCAGGGAGGAGGAAACACCATATATTTT
CASSVQGGGNTIYF
>.|once|TRBJ1-1|TRBV11-3
TGTGCCAGCAGATCAGGGGCATCGGACGCTGAAGCTTTCTTT
CASRSGASDAEAFF
>TRBD1|.|TRBJ1-1|TRBV20-1
TGCAGTGCTAGTCAGGCCGGACAGGGAAACACTGAAGCTTTCTTT
CSASQAGQGNTEAFF
>.|.|TRBJ1-1|TRBV6-2/TRBV6-3
TGTGCCAGCAGCCGACCGACTGTAATGAACACTGAAGCTTTCTTT
CASSRPTVMNTEAFF
>TRBD1|.|TRBJ1-2|TRBV9
TGTGCCAGCAGCGTAGACACAGGGGCAAGTGTGGGTGGCTACACCTTC
CASSVDTGASVGGYTF
>.|.|TRBJ2-2|TRBV30
TGTGCCTGGAGCCACACAGGCACCGGGGAGCTGTTTTTT
CAWSHTGTGELFF
>.|once|TRBJ1-1|TRBV19
TGTGCCAGTATTTCGACAGACATGAACACTGAAGCTTTCTTT
CASISTDMNTEAFF
>.|.|TRBJ1-2|TRBV11-2
TGTGCCAGCAGCTTAGACAGGGGTGACGGCTACACCTTC
CASSLDRGDGYTF